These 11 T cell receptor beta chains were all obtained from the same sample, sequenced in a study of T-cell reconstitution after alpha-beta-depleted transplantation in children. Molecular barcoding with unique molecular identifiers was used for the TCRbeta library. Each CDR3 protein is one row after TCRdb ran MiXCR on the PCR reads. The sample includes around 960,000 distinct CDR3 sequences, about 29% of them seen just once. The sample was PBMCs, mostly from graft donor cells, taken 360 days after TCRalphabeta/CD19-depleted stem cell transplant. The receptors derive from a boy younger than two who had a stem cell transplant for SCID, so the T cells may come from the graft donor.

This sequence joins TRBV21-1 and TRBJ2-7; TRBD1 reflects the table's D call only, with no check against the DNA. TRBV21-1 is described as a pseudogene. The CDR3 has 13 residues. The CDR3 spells CASPGDSDGEQYF. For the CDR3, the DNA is TGTGCCAGCCCCGGGGACAGTGATGGCGAGCAGTACTTC.

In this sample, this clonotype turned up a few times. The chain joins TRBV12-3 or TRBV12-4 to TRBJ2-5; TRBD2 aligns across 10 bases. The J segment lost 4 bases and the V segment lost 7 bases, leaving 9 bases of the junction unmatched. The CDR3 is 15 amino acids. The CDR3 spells CASTRSGGAPETQYF. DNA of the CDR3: TGTGCCAGCACCCGAAGCGGGGGGGCTCCAGAGACCCAGTACTTC.

The CDR3 sequence is CSALSWTARYGYTF. DNA for the CDR3: TGCAGTGCCCTTTCCTGGACAGCTCGCTATGGCTACACCTTC. The chain employs TRBV20-1 and TRBJ1-2; the D gene is possibly TRBD1 (6 bases). The ends were cut back, 6 bases at V and 4 bases at J, with 18 bases in the middle. The germline V gene has CDR1 DFQATT and CDR2 SNEGSKA (reference sequence). The CDR3 contains 14 residues.

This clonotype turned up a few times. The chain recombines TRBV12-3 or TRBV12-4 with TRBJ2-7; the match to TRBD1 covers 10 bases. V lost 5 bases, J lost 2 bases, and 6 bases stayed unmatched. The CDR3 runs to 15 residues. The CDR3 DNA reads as TGTGCCAGCAGTATCTCCGGGACAGGGGCCTACGAGCAGTACTTC. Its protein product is CASSISGTGAYEQYF.

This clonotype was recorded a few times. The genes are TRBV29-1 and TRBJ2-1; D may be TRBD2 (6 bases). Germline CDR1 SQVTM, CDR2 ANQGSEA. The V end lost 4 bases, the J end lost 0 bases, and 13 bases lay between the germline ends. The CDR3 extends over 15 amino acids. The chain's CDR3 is CSVGEERFSYNEQFF. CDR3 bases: TGCAGCGTTGGGGAGGAGCGGTTCTCCTACAATGAGCAGTTCTTC.

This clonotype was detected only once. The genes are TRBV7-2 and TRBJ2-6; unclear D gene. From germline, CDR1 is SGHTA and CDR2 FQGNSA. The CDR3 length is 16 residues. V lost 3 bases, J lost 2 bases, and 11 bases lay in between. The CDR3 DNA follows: TGTGCCAGCAGCTTTGTAAAGGGCGCTGGGGCCAACGTCCTGACTTTC. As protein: CASSFVKGAGANVLTF.

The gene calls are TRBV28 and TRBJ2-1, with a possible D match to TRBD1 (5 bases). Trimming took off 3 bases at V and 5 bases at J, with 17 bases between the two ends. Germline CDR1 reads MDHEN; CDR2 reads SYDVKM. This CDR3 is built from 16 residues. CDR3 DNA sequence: TGTGCCAGCAGTTTTACCACAGAGGACATAGACAATGAGCAGTTCTTC. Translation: CASSFTTEDIDNEQFF.

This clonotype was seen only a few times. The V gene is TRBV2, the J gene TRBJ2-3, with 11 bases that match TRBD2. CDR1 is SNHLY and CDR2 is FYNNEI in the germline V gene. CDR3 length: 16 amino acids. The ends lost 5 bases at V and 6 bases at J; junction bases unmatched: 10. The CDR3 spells CASSLPLAGGYDTQYF. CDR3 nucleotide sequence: TGTGCCAGCAGTCTTCCGCTAGCGGGGGGCTATGATACGCAGTATTTT.

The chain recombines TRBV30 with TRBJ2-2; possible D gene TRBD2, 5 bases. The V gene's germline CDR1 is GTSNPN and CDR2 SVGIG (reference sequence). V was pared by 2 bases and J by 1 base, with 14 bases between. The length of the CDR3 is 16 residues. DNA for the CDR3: TGTGCCTGGAGTCAGGACCCGAGGGTGAACACCGGGGAGCTGTTTTTT. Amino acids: CAWSQDPRVNTGELFF.

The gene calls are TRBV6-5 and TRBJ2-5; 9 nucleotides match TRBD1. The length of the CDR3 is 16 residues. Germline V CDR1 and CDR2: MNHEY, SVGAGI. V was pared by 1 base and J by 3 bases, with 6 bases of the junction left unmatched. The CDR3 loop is CASSYWGQGSEETQYF. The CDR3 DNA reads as TGTGCCAGCAGTTACTGGGGACAGGGATCTGAAGAGACCCAGTACTTC.

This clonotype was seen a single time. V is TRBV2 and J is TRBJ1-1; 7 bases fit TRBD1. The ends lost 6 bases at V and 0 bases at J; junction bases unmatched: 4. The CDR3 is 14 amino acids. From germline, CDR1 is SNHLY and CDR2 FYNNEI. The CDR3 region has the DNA TGTGCCAGCAGGGGGACAGCTATGAACACTGAAGCTTTCTTT. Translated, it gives CASRGTAMNTEAFF.